A single sample gave rise to the 12 T cell receptor beta chains below, sequenced in a study of cytomegalovirus exposure and HLA in healthy donors. The PCR was carried out with 60 Vbeta primers and 13 Jbeta primers. Sequencing used immunoSEQ multiplex PCR; TCRdb keeps in-frame clones, though not all of them. The repertoire consists of around 130,000 clones, with 80% occurring once and the leading ten covering over 3%. The sequenced material came from PBMCs. These receptors were collected from a woman aged 40 to 55 in good health and CMV-seronegative.

In its sample, this clone was seen a few times. CDR3 loop: CASSFAADTSTDTQYF. In DNA form, the CDR3 reads TGCGCCAGCAGCTTCGCGGCGGATACTAGCACAGATACGCAGTATTTT. The chain has TRBV5-1 and TRBJ2-3, with D unclear. The CDR3 totals 16 residues. The V gene lost 2 bases and the J gene lost 0 bases, with 13 bases spanning the gap. Germline-derived CDR1 and CDR2 are SGHRS and YFSETQ. Drawing the rest from reference TRBV5-1 and TRBJ2-3, the complete variable domain is KAGVTQTPRYLIKTRGQQVTLSCSPISGHRSVSWYQQTPGQGLQFLFEYFSETQRNKGNFPGRFSGRQFSNSRSEMNVSTLELGDSALYLCASSFAADTSTDTQYFGPGTRLTVL.

This clone was picked up a small number of times. The CDR3 DNA is TGTGCCAGCAGACAACAGGGGAGCGGCAATCAGCCCCAGCATTTT. It is translated as CASRQQGSGNQPQHF. This chain links TRBV6-6 with TRBJ1-5; 7 bases align to TRBD1. CDR3 length: 15 amino acids. Trimming cost V 6 bases and J 2 bases; bases outside gene matches: 7. Germline V lookup: CDR1 MNHNY, CDR2 SVGAGI (reference sequence).

The CDR3 spells CASSTSTGSNQPQHF. The DNA for the CDR3 is TGTGCCAGTAGTACCTCGACAGGTAGCAATCAGCCCCAGCATTTT. The J gene is TRBJ1-5, the V gene TRBV19; D is possibly TRBD1 (6 bases). The V end was cut by 4 bases, the J end by 0 bases, with 10 bases between. The CDR3 contains 15 residues. The germline CDR1 and CDR2 sequences are LNHDA and SQIVND (reference sequence). The full variable domain, its missing parts supplied by reference TRBV19 and TRBJ1-5, is DGGITQSPKYLFRKEGQNVTLSCEQNLNHDAMYWYRQDPGQGLRLIYYSQIVNDFQKGDIAEGYSVSREKKESFPLTVTSAQKNPTAFYLCASSTSTGSNQPQHFGDGTRLSIL.

The chain carries TRBV7-6 and TRBJ1-4; D not resolved. The CDR3 length is 13 residues. Germline lookup yields CDR1 SGHVS and CDR2 FNYEAQ. V was trimmed by 5 bases and J by 5 bases, leaving 9 bases between them. The CDR3 is CASSLPGNEKLFF. CDR3 coding DNA: TGTGCCAGCAGCCTCCCGGGAAATGAAAAACTGTTTTTT.

The rearrangement joins TRBV6-1 to TRBJ2-5; D may be TRBD1 (6 bases). V shed 4 bases and J shed 4 bases, with 13 bases lying between them. In germline, CDR1 is MNHNS, CDR2 SASEGT. The CDR3 contains 14 residues. The CDR3 loop reads CASSGRGSAETQYF. For the CDR3, the DNA is TGTGCCAGCAGTGGTAGGGGGTCAGCAGAGACCCAGTACTTC.

The V gene is TRBV6-5, the J gene TRBJ1-6, with a possible D match to TRBD1 (6 bases). Germline loops: CDR1 MNHEY, CDR2 SVGAGI. V was trimmed by 6 bases and J by 2 bases, leaving 8 bases between them. CDR3 size: 14 residues. DNA of the CDR3: TGTGCCAGCAGAGACAGGACCTATAATTCACCCCTCCACTTT. It translates to CASRDRTYNSPLHF.

This clone has a single count. The V and J genes are TRBV5-6 and TRBJ1-2, with a tentative D call TRBD1 (6 bases). CDR1 SGHDT and CDR2 YYEEEE come from the germline V gene. The CDR3 is made up of 16 amino acids. V lost 4 bases and J 1 base, leaving 17 bases between the germline ends. CDR3 amino acids: CASSHYRDRGNYGYTF. The CDR3 coding sequence is TGTGCCAGCAGCCACTACAGGGATCGAGGTAACTATGGCTACACCTTC.

This chain uses TRBV7-3 with TRBJ2-3; possibly TRBD2 for D (6 bases). V lost 8 bases and J lost 0, with 9 bases in between. This CDR3 region has 13 residues. Germline V gene data show CDR1 as SGHTA and CDR2 as FQGTGA. The CDR3 spells CASSAGSTDTQYF. DNA of the CDR3: TGTGCCAGCTCGGCGGGAAGCACAGATACGCAGTATTTT.

The chain employs TRBV5-1 and TRBJ2-1; D might be TRBD2 (6 bases). Germline V CDR1 and CDR2: SGHRS, YFSETQ. Trimming removed 4 bases from V and 15 bases from J, with 20 bases in between. The CDR3 extends over 13 amino acids. The CDR3 spells CASSAGTRDGGFF. The CDR3 DNA is TGCGCCAGCAGCGCCGGTACCCGGGACGGGGGGTTCTTC. The variable domain in full, completed from reference TRBV5-1 and TRBJ2-1, reads KAGVTQTPRYLIKTRGQQVTLSCSPISGHRSVSWYQQTPGQGLQFLFEYFSETQRNKGNFPGRFSGRQFSNSRSEMNVSTLELGDSALYLCASSAGTRDGGFFGPGTRLTVL.

This clone was counted between two and nine times. This chain joins TRBV5-5 and TRBJ1-4; TRBD1 matches at 9 bases. J lost 8 bases, V lost 3 bases, and 5 bases had no gene match. This CDR3 region has 14 residues. Germline CDR1 reads SGHKS; CDR2 reads YYEKEE (reference sequence). CDR3 sequence reads: CASSWTGDREKLFF. The CDR3 coding sequence is TGTGCCAGCAGCTGGACAGGGGATCGGGAAAAACTGTTTTTT. The whole variable domain, filled in from reference TRBV5-5 and TRBJ1-4, reads DAGVTQSPTHLIKTRGQQVTLRCSPISGHKSVSWYQQVLGQGPQFIFQYYEKEERGRGNFPDRFSARQFPNYSSELNVNALLLGDSALYLCASSWTGDREKLFFGSGTQLSVL.

This chain connects TRBV9 to TRBJ2-2; 8 bases match TRBD2. The CDR3 covers 17 residues. Trimming removed 3 bases from V and 0 bases from J; junction bases left unmatched: 7. CDR1 is SGDLS, CDR2 YYNGEE, per germline. The CDR3 nucleotides read TGTGCCAGCAGCGCCCCGGGACTAGGAGCGAACACCGGGGAGCTGTTTTTT. It specifies CASSAPGLGANTGELFF.

The V call is TRBV18, the J call TRBJ2-3, with D perhaps TRBD1 (5 bases). Germline V CDR1 and CDR2: KGHSH, LQKENI. The CDR3 has 17 residues. The V gene lost 3 bases and the J gene lost 1 base, with 17 bases spanning the gap. For the CDR3, the DNA is TGTGCCAGCTCACCCCTGGCAGGGCAACACCGCACAGATACGCAGTATTTT. This translates into CASSPLAGQHRTDTQYF. Full variable domain (missing parts from reference TRBV18 and TRBJ2-3): NAGVMQNPRHLVRRRGQEARLRCSPMKGHSHVYWYRQLPEEGLKFMVYLQKENIIDESGMPKERFSAEFPKEGPSILRIQQVVRGDSAAYFCASSPLAGQHRTDTQYFGPGTRLTVL.